This TCR beta chain appears in the sequencing data of a study of a mutant IDH1 vaccine in newly diagnosed glioma. Study-wide background: Most had both radiotherapy and temozolomide beforehand; others had only one. Week 35 was assigned to visit V12, and week 47 was assigned to visit V13. Study-wide results and limits: Pseudoprogression appeared independent of alterations in top peripheral clonotypes.

Notes on this clone: The antigen is undetermined.

Germline CDR1 is LNHDA and CDR2 is SQIVND (reference sequence). The CDR3 totals 13 residues. V gave up 2 bases and J gave up 4 bases, with 8 bases separating them. Time point defined: week 47, end of study. The investigators gave 300 ug of mutant IDH1 20-mer peptide in each vaccine dose, together with topical imiquimod. Profiled with immunoSEQ multiplex PCR; TCRdb holds only in-frame clones, not every one. There are about 52,000 clones in the sample; 76% occur only once, and over 4.5% lies in the top ten. V is TRBV19 and J is TRBJ1-2; D is unclear. The origin of this receptor is a middle-aged woman with glioma. Some clones in this sample may be carry-over from other donors' samples. The sequencing here drew on PBMCs, taken from a glioma patient whose treatment included an IDH1 peptide vaccine. Written as DNA, the CDR3 is TGTGCCAGTAGTATAATGTCCTTCTATGGCTACACCTTC. As protein: CASSIMSFYGYTF.